This entry describes one T cell receptor (beta chain). This entry comes from a study of long-term antiretroviral therapy in people with HIV. A v3.0 immunoSEQ assay was performed at survey level. Libraries were prepared by immunoSEQ multiplex PCR; TCRdb keeps only in-frame clonotypes and omits some of them. The sample contains about 25,000 clones, approximately 86% of which appear only once. Germline CDR1 is PRHDT and CDR2 is FYEKMQ (reference sequence). The CDR3 runs 13 residues. The V end lost 5 bases, the J end lost 5 bases, and 9 bases lay between the germline ends. The TCR was taken from a man over 45 with HIV. V is TRBV13 and J is TRBJ1-4; no clear D. The material was unsorted PBMCs, obtained 1.2 years after starting antiretroviral therapy. The CDR3 DNA sequence: TGTGCCAGCAGCCGACTCGAAAATGAAAAACTGTTTTTT. As protein: CASSRLENEKLFF.